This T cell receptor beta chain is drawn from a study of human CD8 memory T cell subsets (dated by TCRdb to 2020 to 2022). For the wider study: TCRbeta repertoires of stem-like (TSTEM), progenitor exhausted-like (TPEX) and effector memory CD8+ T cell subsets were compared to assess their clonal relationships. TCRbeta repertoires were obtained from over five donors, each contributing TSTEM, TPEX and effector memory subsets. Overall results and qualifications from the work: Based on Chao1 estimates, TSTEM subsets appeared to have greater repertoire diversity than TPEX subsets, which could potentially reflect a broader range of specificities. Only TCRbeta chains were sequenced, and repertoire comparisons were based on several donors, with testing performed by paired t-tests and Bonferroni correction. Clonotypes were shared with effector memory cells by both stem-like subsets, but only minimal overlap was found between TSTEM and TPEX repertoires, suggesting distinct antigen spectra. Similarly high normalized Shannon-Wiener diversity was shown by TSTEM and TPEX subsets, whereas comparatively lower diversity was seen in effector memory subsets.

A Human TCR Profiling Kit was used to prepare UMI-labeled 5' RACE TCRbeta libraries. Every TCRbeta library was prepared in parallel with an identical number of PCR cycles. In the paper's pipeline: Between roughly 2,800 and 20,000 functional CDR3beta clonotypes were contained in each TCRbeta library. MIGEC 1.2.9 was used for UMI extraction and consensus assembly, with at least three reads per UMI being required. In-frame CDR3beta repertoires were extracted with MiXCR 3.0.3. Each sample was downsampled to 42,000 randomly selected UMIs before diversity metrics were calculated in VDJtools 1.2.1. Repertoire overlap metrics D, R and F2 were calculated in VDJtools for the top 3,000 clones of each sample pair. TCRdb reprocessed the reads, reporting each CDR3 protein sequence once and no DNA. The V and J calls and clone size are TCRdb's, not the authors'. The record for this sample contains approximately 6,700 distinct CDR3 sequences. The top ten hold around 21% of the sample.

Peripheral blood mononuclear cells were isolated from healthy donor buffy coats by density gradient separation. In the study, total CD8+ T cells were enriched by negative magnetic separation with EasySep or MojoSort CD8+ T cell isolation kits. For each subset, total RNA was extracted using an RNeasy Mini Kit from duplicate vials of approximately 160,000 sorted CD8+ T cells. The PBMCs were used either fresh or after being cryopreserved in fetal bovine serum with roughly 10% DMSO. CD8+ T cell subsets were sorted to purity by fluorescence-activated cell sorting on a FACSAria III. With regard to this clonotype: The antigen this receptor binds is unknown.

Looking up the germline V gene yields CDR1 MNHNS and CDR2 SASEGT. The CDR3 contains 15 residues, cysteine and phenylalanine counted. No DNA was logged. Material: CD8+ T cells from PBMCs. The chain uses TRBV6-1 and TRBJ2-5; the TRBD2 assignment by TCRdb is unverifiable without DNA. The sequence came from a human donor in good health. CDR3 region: CASTSKPGGGETQYF.